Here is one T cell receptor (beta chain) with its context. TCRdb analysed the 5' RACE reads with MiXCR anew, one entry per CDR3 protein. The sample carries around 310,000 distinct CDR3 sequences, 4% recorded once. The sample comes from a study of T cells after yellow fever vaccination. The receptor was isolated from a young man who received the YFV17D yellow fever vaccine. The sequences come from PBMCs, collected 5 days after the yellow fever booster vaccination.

In DNA, the CDR3 is TGCGCCAGCAGCGACGACAGGGGTTCTGGAAACACCATATATTTT. This encodes CASSDDRGSGNTIYF. The chain links TRBV5-1 to TRBJ1-3; 8 bases match TRBD1. This CDR3 is 15 amino acids long. V was clipped by 4 bases and J by 1 base; unmatched bases: 4. Germline-derived CDR1 and CDR2 are SGHRS and YFSETQ.